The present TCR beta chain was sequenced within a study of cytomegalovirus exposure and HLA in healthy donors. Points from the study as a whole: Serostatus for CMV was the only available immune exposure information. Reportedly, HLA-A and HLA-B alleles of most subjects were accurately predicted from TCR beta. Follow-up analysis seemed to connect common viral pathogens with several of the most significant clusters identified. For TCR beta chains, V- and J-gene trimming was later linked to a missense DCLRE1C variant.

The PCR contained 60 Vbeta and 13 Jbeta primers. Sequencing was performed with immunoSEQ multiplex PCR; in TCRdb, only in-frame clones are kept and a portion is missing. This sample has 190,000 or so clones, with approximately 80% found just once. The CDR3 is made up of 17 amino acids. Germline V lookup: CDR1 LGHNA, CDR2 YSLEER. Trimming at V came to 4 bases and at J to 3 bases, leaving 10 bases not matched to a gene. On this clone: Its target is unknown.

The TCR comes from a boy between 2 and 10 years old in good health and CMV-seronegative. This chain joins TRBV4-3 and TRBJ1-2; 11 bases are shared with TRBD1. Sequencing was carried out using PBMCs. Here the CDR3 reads CASSLHLGTGGDYGYTF. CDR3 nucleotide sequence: TGCGCCAGCAGCCTTCACTTGGGGACAGGGGGGGACTATGGCTACACCTTC.